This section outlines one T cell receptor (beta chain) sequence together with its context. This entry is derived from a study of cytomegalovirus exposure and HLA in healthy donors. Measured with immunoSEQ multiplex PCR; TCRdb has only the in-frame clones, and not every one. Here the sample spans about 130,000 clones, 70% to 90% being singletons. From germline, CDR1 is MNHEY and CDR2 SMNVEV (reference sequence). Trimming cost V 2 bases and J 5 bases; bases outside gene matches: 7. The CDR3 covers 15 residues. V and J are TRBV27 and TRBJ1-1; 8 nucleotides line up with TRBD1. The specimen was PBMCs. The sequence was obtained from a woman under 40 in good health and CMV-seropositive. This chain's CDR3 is CASSLDPGGRTEAFF. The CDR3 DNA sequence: TGTGCCAGCAGTTTAGATCCAGGGGGCAGGACTGAAGCTTTCTTT.